This is a list of T cell receptor beta chains from one sample in a study of blood T cell repertoires in COVID-19. TCRdb's table, derived via immunoSEQ multiplex PCR, lists solely in-frame clones and lacks some. Here the sample spans about 250,000 clones, approximately 92% being singletons. Sequencing used peripheral blood. These receptors came from a woman in her thirties or forties who had recovered from COVID-19. Both conserved end residues are part of each CDR3. The D gene is left open where the match is weak. For some rows the clone size is stated as once, few or many, or as a class when expanded; others skip it.

>-|TRBV9|TRBD2|TRBJ2-1
CASSVGLAGGYEQFF
TGTGCCAGCAGCGTTGGCCTAGCGGGGGGCTATGAGCAGTTCTTC
>-|TRBV5-5|-|TRBJ2-1
CASSLLYEQFF
TGTGCCAGCAGCTTGCTGTATGAGCAGTTCTTC
>few|TRBV6-2/TRBV6-3|TRBD2|TRBJ2-3
CASSLGLASGTDTQYF
TGTGCCAGCAGTTTGGGACTAGCTTCGGGCACAGATACGCAGTATTTT
>-|TRBV4-1|-|TRBJ1-4
CASSQDGTTNEKLFF
TGCGCCAGCAGCCAAGATGGGACTACTAATGAAAAACTGTTTTTT
>-|TRBV7-9|-|TRBJ1-5
CASSLAVANQPQHF
TGTGCCAGCAGCTTAGCGGTGGCAAATCAGCCCCAGCATTTT
>-|TRBV6-5|-|TRBJ2-6
CASCPLGPGANVLTF
TGTGCCAGCTGCCCCCTAGGCCCTGGGGCCAACGTCCTGACTTTC
>-|TRBV14|-|TRBJ1-2
CASSQDSYGYTF
TGTGCCAGCAGCCAAGACAGTTATGGCTACACCTTC
>-|TRBV7-7|TRBD2|TRBJ2-1
CASSPGLQAGLYNEQFF
TGTGCCAGCAGCCCAGGCCTTCAAGCGGGACTTTACAATGAGCAGTTCTTC
>-|TRBV4-1|-|TRBJ2-1
CASSQTLGLEQFF
TGCGCCAGCAGCCAAACACTAGGTCTTGAGCAGTTCTTC
>-|TRBV7-6|TRBD1|TRBJ1-5
CASSLGTGDSYQPQHF
TGTGCCAGCAGCTTAGGAACAGGGGACTCTTATCAGCCCCAGCATTTT
>-|TRBV5-1|TRBD1|TRBJ1-2
CASSRQGGFYGYTF
TGCGCCAGCAGCCGACAGGGGGGGTTCTATGGCTACACCTTC
>-|TRBV30|TRBD2|TRBJ2-3
CAWTRTRTSGVATDTQYF
TGTGCCTGGACCCGAACTAGGACTAGCGGGGTAGCCACAGATACGCAGTATTTT
>-|TRBV3-1/TRBV3-2|-|TRBJ2-7
CASSQEGNGDEQYF
TGTGCCAGCAGCCAAGAAGGGAACGGGGACGAGCAGTACTTC
>-|TRBV19|TRBD1|TRBJ1-4
CASSTGGTNEKLFF
TGTGCCAGTAGTACAGGGGGGACTAATGAAAAACTGTTTTTT
>once|TRBV12-5|-|TRBJ1-5
CASVSSGSQGPQHF
TGTGCTAGTGTTTCGTCGGGATCTCAAGGGCCCCAGCATTTT